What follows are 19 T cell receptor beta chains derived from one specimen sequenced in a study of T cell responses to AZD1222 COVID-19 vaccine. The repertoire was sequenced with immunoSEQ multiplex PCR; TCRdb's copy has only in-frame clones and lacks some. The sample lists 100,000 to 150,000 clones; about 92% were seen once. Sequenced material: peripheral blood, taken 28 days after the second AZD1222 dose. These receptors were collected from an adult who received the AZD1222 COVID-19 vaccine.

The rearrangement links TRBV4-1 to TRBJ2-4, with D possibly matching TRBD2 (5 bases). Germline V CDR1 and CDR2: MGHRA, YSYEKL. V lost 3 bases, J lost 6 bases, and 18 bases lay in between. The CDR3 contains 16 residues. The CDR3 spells CASSQSTRALGNIQYF. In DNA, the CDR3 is TGCGCCAGCAGCCAGAGTACTAGAGCCCTCGGAAACATTCAGTACTTC.

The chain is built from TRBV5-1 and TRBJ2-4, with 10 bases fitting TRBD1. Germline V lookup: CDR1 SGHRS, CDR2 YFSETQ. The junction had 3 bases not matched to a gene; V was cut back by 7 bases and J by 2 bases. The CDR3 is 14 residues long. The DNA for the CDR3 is TGCGCCAGCCGGGGACAGGGGACCAAAAACATTCAGTACTTC. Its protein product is CASRGQGTKNIQYF.

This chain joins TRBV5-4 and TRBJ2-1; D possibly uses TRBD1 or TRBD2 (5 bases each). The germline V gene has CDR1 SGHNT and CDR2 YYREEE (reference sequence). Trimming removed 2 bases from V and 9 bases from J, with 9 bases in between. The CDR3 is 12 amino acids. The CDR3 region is CASSFTGTEQFF. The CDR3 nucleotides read TGTGCCAGCAGCTTTACTGGGACTGAGCAGTTCTTC. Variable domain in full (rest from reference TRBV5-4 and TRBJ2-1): ETGVTQSPTHLIKTRGQQVTLRCSSQSGHNTVSWYQQALGQGPQFIFQYYREEENGRGNFPPRFSGLQFPNYSSELNVNALELDDSALYLCASSFTGTEQFFGPGTRLTVL.

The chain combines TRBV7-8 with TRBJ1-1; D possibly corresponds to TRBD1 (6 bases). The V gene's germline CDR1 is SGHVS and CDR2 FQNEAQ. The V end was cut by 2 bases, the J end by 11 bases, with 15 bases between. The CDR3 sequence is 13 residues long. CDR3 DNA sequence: TGTGCCAGCAGCTTACAGGTGACAGGCGGGGCTTTCTTT. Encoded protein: CASSLQVTGGAFF.

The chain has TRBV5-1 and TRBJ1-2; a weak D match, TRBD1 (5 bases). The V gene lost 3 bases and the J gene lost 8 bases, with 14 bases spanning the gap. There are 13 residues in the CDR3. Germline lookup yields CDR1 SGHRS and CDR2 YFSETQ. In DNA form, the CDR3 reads TGCGCCAGCAGCTACGGGGGTCTGGTGGGCTACACCTTC. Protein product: CASSYGGLVGYTF.

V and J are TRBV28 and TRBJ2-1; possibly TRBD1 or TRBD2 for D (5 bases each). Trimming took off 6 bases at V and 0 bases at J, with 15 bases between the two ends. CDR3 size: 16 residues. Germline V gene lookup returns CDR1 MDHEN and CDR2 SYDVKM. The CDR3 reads CASSQTGTGSYNEQFF. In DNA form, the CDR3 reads TGTGCCAGCAGCCAGACCGGGACGGGCTCCTACAATGAGCAGTTCTTC.

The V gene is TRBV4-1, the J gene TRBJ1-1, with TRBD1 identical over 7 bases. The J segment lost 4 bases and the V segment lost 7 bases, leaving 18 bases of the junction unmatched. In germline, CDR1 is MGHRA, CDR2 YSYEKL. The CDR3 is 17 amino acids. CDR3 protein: CASMTRYRGEVGTEAFF. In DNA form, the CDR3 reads TGCGCCAGCATGACAAGGTACAGGGGAGAGGTGGGCACTGAAGCTTTCTTT.

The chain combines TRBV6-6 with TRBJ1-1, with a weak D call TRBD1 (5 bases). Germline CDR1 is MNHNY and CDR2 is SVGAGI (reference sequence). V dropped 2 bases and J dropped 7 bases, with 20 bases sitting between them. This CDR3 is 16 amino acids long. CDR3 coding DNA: TGTGCCAGCAGTTACCCTACCCATCAGGGAGGCGGTGAAGCTTTCTTT. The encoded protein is CASSYPTHQGGGEAFF.

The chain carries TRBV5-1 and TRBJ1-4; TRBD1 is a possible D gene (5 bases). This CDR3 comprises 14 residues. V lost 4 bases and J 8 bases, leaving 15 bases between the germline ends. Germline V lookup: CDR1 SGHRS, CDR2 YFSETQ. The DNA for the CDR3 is TGCGCCAGCAGCAAGACAGCTTTTAGAGAAAAACTGTTTTTT. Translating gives CASSKTAFREKLFF.

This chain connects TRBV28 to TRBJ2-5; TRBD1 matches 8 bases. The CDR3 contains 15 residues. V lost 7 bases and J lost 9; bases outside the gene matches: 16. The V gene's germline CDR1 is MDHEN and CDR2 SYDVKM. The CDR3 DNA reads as TGTGCCAGCAACGGAGGCAGGACAGGGAAAAGTGCCCAGTACTTC. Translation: CASNGGRTGKSAQYF.

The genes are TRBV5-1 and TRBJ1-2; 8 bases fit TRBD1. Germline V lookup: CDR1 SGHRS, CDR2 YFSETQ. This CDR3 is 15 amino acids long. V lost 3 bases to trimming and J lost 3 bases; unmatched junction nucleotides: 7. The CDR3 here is CASSSGQGVYYGYTF. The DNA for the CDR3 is TGCGCCAGCAGCTCAGGACAGGGTGTGTACTATGGCTACACCTTC.

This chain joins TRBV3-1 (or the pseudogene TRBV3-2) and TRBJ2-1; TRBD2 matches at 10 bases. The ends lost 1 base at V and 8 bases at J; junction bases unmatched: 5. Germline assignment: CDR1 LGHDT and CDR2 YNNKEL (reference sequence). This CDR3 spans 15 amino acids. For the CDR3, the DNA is TGTGCCAGCAGCCAAGTCCTAGCGGGAGAAGATGAGCAGTTCTTC. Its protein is CASSQVLAGEDEQFF.

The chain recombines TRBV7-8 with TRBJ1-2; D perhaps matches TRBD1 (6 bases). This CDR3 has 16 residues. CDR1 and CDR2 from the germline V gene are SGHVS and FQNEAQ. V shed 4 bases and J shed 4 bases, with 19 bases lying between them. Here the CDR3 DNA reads TGTGCCAGCAGCTCAGTATTAGCTGGACAGATCTATGGCTACACCTTC. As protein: CASSSVLAGQIYGYTF. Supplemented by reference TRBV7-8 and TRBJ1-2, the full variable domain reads GAGVSQSPRYKVAKRGQDVALRCDPISGHVSLFWYQQALGQGPEFLTYFQNEAQLDKSGLPSDRFFAERPEGSVSTLKIQRTQQEDSAVYLCASSSVLAGQIYGYTFGSGTRLTVV.

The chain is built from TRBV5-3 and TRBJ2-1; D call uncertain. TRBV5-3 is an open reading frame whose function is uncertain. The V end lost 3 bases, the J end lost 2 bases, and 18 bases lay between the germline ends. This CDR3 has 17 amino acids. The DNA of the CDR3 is TGTGCCAGAAGCTCTGGGGTGGGTCGTAGGACCTACAATGAGCAGTTCTTC. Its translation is CARSSGVGRRTYNEQFF.

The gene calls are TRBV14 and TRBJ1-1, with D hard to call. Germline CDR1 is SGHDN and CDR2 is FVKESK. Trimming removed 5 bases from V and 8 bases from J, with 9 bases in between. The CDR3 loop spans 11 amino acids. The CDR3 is CASSSRSEAFF. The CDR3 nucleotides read TGTGCCAGCAGCTCGCGTTCGGAAGCTTTCTTT.

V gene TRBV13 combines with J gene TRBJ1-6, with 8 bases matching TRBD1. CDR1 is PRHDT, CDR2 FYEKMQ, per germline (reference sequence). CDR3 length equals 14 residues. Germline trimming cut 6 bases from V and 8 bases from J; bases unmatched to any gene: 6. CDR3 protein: CASREATGDSPLHF. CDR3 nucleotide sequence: TGTGCCAGCAGAGAAGCGACAGGGGATTCACCCCTCCACTTT.

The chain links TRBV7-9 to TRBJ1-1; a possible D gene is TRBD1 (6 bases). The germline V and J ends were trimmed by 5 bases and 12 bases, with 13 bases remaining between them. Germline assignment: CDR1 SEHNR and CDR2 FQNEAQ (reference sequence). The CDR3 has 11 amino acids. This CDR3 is CASSVDRLTFF. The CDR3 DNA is TGTGCCAGCAGCGTAGACAGGTTAACTTTCTTT.

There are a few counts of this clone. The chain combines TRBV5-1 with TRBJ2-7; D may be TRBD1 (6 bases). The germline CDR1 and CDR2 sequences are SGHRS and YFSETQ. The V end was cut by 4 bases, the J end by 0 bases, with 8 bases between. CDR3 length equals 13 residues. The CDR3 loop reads CASSRDNSYEQYF. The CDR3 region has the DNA TGCGCCAGCAGCCGGGACAACTCCTACGAGCAGTACTTC.

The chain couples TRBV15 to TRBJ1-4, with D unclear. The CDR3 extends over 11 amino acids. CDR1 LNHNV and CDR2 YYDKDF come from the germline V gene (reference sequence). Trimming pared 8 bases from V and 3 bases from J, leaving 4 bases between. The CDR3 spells CATQSNEKLFF. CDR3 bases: TGTGCCACCCAATCTAATGAAAAACTGTTTTTT.